Below, one TCR beta chain is given with its context. Preparation of the TCRbeta library used unique molecular identifiers. From the PCR reads, TCRdb called clonotypes with MiXCR, one entry per CDR3 protein. The table records 500,000 to 600,000 distinct CDR3 sequences, approximately 29% of them present only once. The data were obtained in a study of T-cell reconstitution after alpha-beta-depleted transplantation in children. The specimen comprised PBMCs from the stem cell graft donor, sampled from the stem cell graft. The clonotype was recovered from a human donor who donated a stem cell graft to a child with aplastic anemia.

DNA of the CDR3: TGTGCCAGCAGTTTAAGTCGGGAGAGGGTAGAAGCTTTCTTT. Its protein is CASSLSRERVEAFF. The chain carries TRBV27 and TRBJ1-1, with D hard to call. V was pared by 2 bases and J by 8 bases, with 15 bases between. CDR3 length: 14 amino acids. Germline CDR1 MNHEY, CDR2 SMNVEV (reference sequence).